The entry that follows covers one TCR beta chain sequence. In its sample, this clonotype was seen many times. Its antigen remains unidentified. Base qualities were left out, and no much larger clone turns up one base away. Every donor in the study was a healthy Caucasian. Three pairs of female monozygotic twins, all aged about 18 to 30 years, were included in the twin cohort. Peripheral blood mononuclear cells were the source from which RNA for the TCR libraries was isolated. These data come from a study of identical twins (dated by TCRdb to 2016 to 2017). Describing the broader study: TCR alpha and beta repertoires from monozygotic twins, unrelated adults of various ages and cord blood were deep-sequenced to test whether fetal clonotypes persist. To rule out contamination, replicate twin experiments were performed at different times with different library preparation protocols.

The trim is 3 bases for V and 7 bases for J, with a gap of 15 bases between the germline ends. From its cysteine to its phenylalanine, the CDR3 spans 15 amino acids. Only the CDR3 DNA is retained, 45 bases long and in frame from the first base. CDR1 and CDR2 are read off the germline V gene (reference sequence) as LNHNV and YYDKDF. Broad study findings and their caveats: Compared with coincidental sharing between unrelated individuals, out-of-frame TCR alpha sequences shared between twins showed an excess of sequences with low generation probability. Out-of-frame TCR alpha sharing in monozygotic twins was systematically underestimated by recombination models, whereas sharing between unrelated individuals was in agreement with the recombination models. Excess twin sharing in beta out-of-frame sequences was weaker because fewer shared sequences lowered the signal-to-noise ratio. Abundant cord blood beta clonotypes had fewer insertions, young adult naive repertoires showed a similar but weaker trend, and memory repertoires showed no such trend. Conclusions relied on cross-sectional statistical analysis, since the same donors could not be followed over many years. Invariant T cells such as MAIT and iNKT could partly confound zero-insertion analyses, though diverse VJ usage argued against this for most clonotypes.

Library prep was done by 5' RACE. TCRdb records Illumina HiSeq 2000 as the sequencer. Template switching introduced a universal primer binding site; the final cDNA contained a unique molecular identifier, enabling accurate counting of TCR cDNA molecules. First-strand cDNA for TCR alpha and beta chains was synthesized from specific primers in the conserved constant-segment region. To control for contamination, each cDNA library was double barcoded with a SMART-Mk sample barcode plus Illumina barcodes. TruSeq adapter sequences along with Illumina sample barcodes were introduced in two successive PCR steps. The TCR alpha and beta cDNA libraries were sequenced on the Illumina HiSeq platform using custom primers. On the study's bioinformatics: MiGEC processed the raw reads to extract unique molecular identifiers, while MiXCR was used to determine the CDR3 positions. For each individual, recombination models were inferred using an EM algorithm with the repgenHMM and IGoR tools. Shared clonotype analysis was performed with the tcR package in R, normalizing sharing by the product of cloneset sizes. To study raw recombination without the effects of thymic and clonal selection, out-of-frame nonproductive sequences were analyzed. Through fastp at Q25 and MiXCR, TCRdb rebuilt clones from the public reads, retaining in-frame beta chains. Each CDR3 protein appears once, grouped with its most common genes and DNA. TCRdb's processing, not the authors' own work, is the source of the V and J calls. This sample has some 660,000 distinct CDR3 sequences in its table, and 8.6% of those were observed once. The ten top clones hold more than 0.75% of the sample.

A further study also used this sample, focusing on yellow fever vaccine responses in identical twins. As that second study puts it: According to the authors, in identical twins the way T cells responded to vaccination appeared partly convergent and partly personalized. Focusing on identical twins, the study followed the T cell clones that responded to the vaccine, and did so with precision.

The source material was PBMCs. The TCR sequence derives from a woman aged 18-30 years in good health. In this chain, TRBV15 is recombined with TRBJ2-2; the D match is possibly TRBD1 or TRBD2, with 5 bases aligned in each. In nucleotides, the sequence is TGTGCCACCAGCAGGGATTTTGGTGGGGGCGGGGAGCTGTTTTTT. The resulting protein is CATSRDFGGGGELFF.